This section outlines one T cell receptor beta chain sequence together with its context. Using immunoSEQ multiplex PCR, the repertoire was profiled, and TCRdb retains in-frame clones only, with some absent. Of about 1.5 million clones in the sample, 95% to 97% are singletons; the top ten hold roughly 1.1%. The donors, all of them Caucasian adults, lived in Nashville, Tennessee. Naive CD4+ cells were CD45RA-selected; the remaining cells were memory. The data derive from a study of shared clonotypes between healthy human individuals. CDR3 length: 16 amino acids. With V trimmed by 6 bases and J by 5 bases, 12 bases remained unmatched. The germline CDR1 and CDR2 sequences are SEHNR and FQNEAQ (reference sequence).

The chain combines TRBV7-9 with TRBJ2-5; 10 bases match TRBD2. What was sequenced was naive CD4+ T cells sorted from blood. Indicated subset: CD45RA+ positively selected. The clonotype comes from a man younger than 45 in good health. Here the CDR3 DNA reads TGTGCCAGCAGGCGTACCCCTAGCGGGAGTCGGGAGACCCAGTACTTC. The encoded protein is CASRRTPSGSRETQYF.